The 27 T cell receptor beta chains below come from one sample, sequenced in a study of blood T cell repertoires in COVID-19. The repertoire was sequenced with immunoSEQ multiplex PCR; TCRdb's copy has only in-frame clones and lacks some. This sample has nearly 95,000 clones; about nine tenths occur once, and the top ten carry 4.9%. What was sequenced was peripheral blood. The origin of the receptors is a woman aged 80 or over with acute or convalescent COVID-19.

This chain joins TRBV15 and TRBJ2-3; 14 bases line up with TRBD2. Germline V gives CDR1 LNHNV, CDR2 YYDKDF (reference sequence). V dropped 3 bases and J dropped 9; count of bases not matched to a gene: 2. The CDR3 is made up of 14 amino acids. The DNA for the CDR3 is TGTGCCACCAGCAGGACTAGCGGGGGGGTCACGCAGTATTTT. Its protein product is CATSRTSGGVTQYF.

The chain links TRBV11-2 to TRBJ1-1, with no clear D. V lost 5 bases and J 0 bases, leaving 13 bases between the germline ends. The CDR3 extends over 15 amino acids. The germline CDR1 and CDR2 sequences are SGHAT and FQNNGV. The DNA of the CDR3 is TGTGCCAGCAGCGGCCCCCGGGTTATGAACACTGAAGCTTTCTTT. This codes for CASSGPRVMNTEAFF.

The chain is built from TRBV4-1 and TRBJ1-2, with D unclear. This CDR3 has 15 residues. CDR1 is MGHRA, CDR2 YSYEKL, per germline. V shed 0 bases and J shed 3 bases, with 11 bases lying between them. The CDR3 region is CASSQEVVQDYGYTF. CDR3 coding DNA: TGCGCCAGCAGCCAAGAGGTTGTGCAGGACTATGGCTACACCTTC.

The chain carries TRBV5-4 and TRBJ1-1; D not certain. The CDR3 length is 14 residues. Germline CDR1 is SGHNT and CDR2 is YYREEE (reference sequence). Trimming shortened V by 4 bases and J by 2 bases, and 12 bases separated the two germline ends. CDR3 sequence: CASSPATANTEAFF. The CDR3 nucleotides read TGTGCCAGCAGCCCGGCAACAGCTAACACTGAAGCTTTCTTT.

This chain uses TRBV2 with TRBJ1-1, with D possibly matching TRBD1 (5 bases). This CDR3 comprises 13 residues. The germline V gene encodes CDR1 SNHLY and CDR2 FYNNEI. V was trimmed by 9 bases and J by 1 base, leaving 12 bases between them. The CDR3 sequence: CASLDSRNTEAFF. The CDR3 DNA is TGTGCCAGTTTAGACAGCCGGAACACTGAAGCTTTCTTT.

The chain joins TRBV19 to TRBJ2-7, with D maybe TRBD2 (6 bases). V lost 5 bases, J lost 7 bases, and 15 bases lay in between. Germline CDR1 LNHDA, CDR2 SQIVND (reference sequence). The CDR3 spans 13 residues. The CDR3 bases are TGTGCCAGTAGTTGGGGGGATCAAGGGGAGCAGTACTTC. Residues: CASSWGDQGEQYF. Full variable domain (rest looked up from reference TRBV19 and TRBJ2-7): DGGITQSPKYLFRKEGQNVTLSCEQNLNHDAMYWYRQDPGQGLRLIYYSQIVNDFQKGDIAEGYSVSREKKESFPLTVTSAQKNPTAFYLCASSWGDQGEQYFGPGTRLTVT.

V usage is TRBV18 and J usage is TRBJ2-7, with TRBD2 identical over 11 bases. The CDR3 has 14 amino acids. V was pared by 2 bases and J by 6 bases, with 3 bases of the junction left unmatched. In germline, CDR1 is KGHSH, CDR2 LQKENI. The CDR3 protein is CASSPGLAGGEQYF. The CDR3 coding sequence is TGTGCCAGCTCACCAGGGCTAGCGGGGGGCGAGCAGTACTTC. Using reference TRBV18 and TRBJ2-7 for the parts outside the CDR3, the full variable domain is NAGVMQNPRHLVRRRGQEARLRCSPMKGHSHVYWYRQLPEEGLKFMVYLQKENIIDESGMPKERFSAEFPKEGPSILRIQQVVRGDSAAYFCASSPGLAGGEQYFGPGTRLTVT.

This clone was counted once. The rearrangement uses TRBV18 and TRBJ2-3; a possible D gene is TRBD2 (6 bases). CDR1 and CDR2 from the germline V gene are KGHSH and LQKENI. The V end lost 2 bases, the J end lost 3 bases, and 12 bases lay between the germline ends. This CDR3 is 15 amino acids long. CDR3 region: CASSPSGVGTDTQYF. CDR3 sequence (DNA): TGTGCCAGCTCACCATCGGGAGTAGGTACAGATACGCAGTATTTT.

The CDR3 sequence: CASAGGQVDTQYF. The CDR3 DNA reads TGTGCCAGCGCGGGAGGGCAGGTAGATACGCAGTATTTT. The V call is TRBV19, the J call TRBJ2-3; 9 nucleotides align to TRBD2. Losses at the gene ends were 9 bases for V and 5 bases for J; bases not matched to a gene: 6. CDR1 is LNHDA, CDR2 SQIVND, per germline (reference sequence). The CDR3 consists of 13 residues.

V gene TRBV2 combines with J gene TRBJ2-2; 7 bases are a match to TRBD2. The junction had 14 bases not matched to a gene; V was cut back by 1 base and J by 6 bases. This CDR3 is 18 amino acids long. CDR1 and CDR2 from the germline V gene are SNHLY and FYNNEI. CDR3 coding DNA: TGTGCCAGCAGTGAAGGAATCCCGGGGAGGGCGCTATCCGGGGAGCTGTTTTTT. Translated: CASSEGIPGRALSGELFF.

The chain uses TRBV5-1 and TRBJ2-1; D ambiguous. Germline V CDR1 and CDR2: SGHRS, YFSETQ. The CDR3 extends over 16 amino acids. V lost 1 base, J lost 0 bases, and 11 bases lay in between. The CDR3 sequence: CASSLLGQSSYNEQFF. For the CDR3, the DNA is TGCGCCAGCAGCTTGTTGGGCCAAAGCTCCTACAATGAGCAGTTCTTC.

CDR3 DNA: TGTGCCAGCAGTTCCAGGACAGGTACAACCGGGGAGCTGTTTTTT. It translates to CASSSRTGTTGELFF. The chain links TRBV6-5 to TRBJ2-2, with 7 bases aligning to TRBD1. V dropped 4 bases and J dropped 5; count of bases not matched to a gene: 7. Germline CDR1 is MNHEY and CDR2 is SVGAGI. The CDR3 consists of 15 residues.

The chain has TRBV29-1 and TRBJ1-2; a possible D gene is TRBD1 (6 bases). Germline CDR1 SQVTM, CDR2 ANQGSEA. V was clipped by 2 bases and J by 3 bases, with 13 bases between them. CDR3 size: 14 residues. In DNA form, the CDR3 reads TGCAGCGTTGAAAGAGGACAGTTCTACTATGGCTACACCTTC. It translates to CSVERGQFYYGYTF.

On this clone itself: The identical CDR3 is also encoded by other nucleotide sequences in the sample. The rearrangement joins TRBV18 to TRBJ1-2, with 9 bases that match TRBD1. The CDR3 has 13 residues. Losses at the gene ends were 2 bases for V and 5 bases for J; bases not matched to a gene: 0. Germline-derived CDR1 and CDR2 are KGHSH and LQKENI. CDR3 DNA sequence: TGTGCCAGCTCACCAGGGACAGGGTATGGCTACACCTTC. Amino acids: CASSPGTGYGYTF.

This chain joins TRBV3-1 (or the pseudogene TRBV3-2) and TRBJ2-7, with a possible D match to TRBD1 (6 bases). Trimming removed 3 bases at V and 3 bases at J, with 12 bases between. The CDR3 loop spans 14 amino acids. The germline V gene has CDR1 LGHDT and CDR2 YNNKEL (reference sequence). CDR3 region: CASSQNRVDYEQYF. CDR3 nucleotide sequence: TGTGCCAGCAGCCAGAACAGGGTTGACTACGAGCAGTACTTC.

This chain links TRBV5-6 with TRBJ2-1; possible D gene TRBD1, 6 bases. This CDR3 has 14 residues. With 4 bases removed from V and 3 bases from J, the gap between germline ends came to 11 bases. From germline, CDR1 is SGHDT and CDR2 YYEEEE. The CDR3 spells CASSPVDSYNEQFF. CDR3 sequence (DNA): TGTGCCAGCAGCCCCGTGGACAGCTACAATGAGCAGTTCTTC. Supplemented by reference TRBV5-6 and TRBJ2-1, the full variable domain reads DAGVTQSPTHLIKTRGQQVTLRCSPKSGHDTVSWYQQALGQGPQFIFQYYEEEERQRGNFPDRFSGHQFPNYSSELNVNALLLGDSALYLCASSPVDSYNEQFFGPGTRLTVL.

This clone appeared a single time. The V and J genes are TRBV2 and TRBJ2-1; tentatively, D is TRBD2 (6 bases). CDR3 length: 13 amino acids. Trimming removed 7 bases at V and 8 bases at J, with 15 bases between. Germline V gene data show CDR1 as SNHLY and CDR2 as FYNNEI. As DNA, the CDR3 is TGTGCCAGCAATCGACGGACTACCGATGAGCAGTTCTTC. Its protein product is CASNRRTTDEQFF.

The rearrangement joins TRBV6-2 or TRBV6-3 to TRBJ2-3; D unresolved. CDR1 is MNHEY, CDR2 SVGEGT, per germline. The V and J ends lost 6 bases and 2 bases respectively, with 9 bases between them. The CDR3 spans 13 residues. The DNA of the CDR3 is TGTGCCAGCAGCCGATGGGCCACAGATACGCAGTATTTT. The encoded protein is CASSRWATDTQYF.

This chain uses TRBV3-1 (or the pseudogene TRBV3-2) with TRBJ2-7; 9 nucleotides align to TRBD1. Germline loops: CDR1 LGHDT, CDR2 YNNKEL (reference sequence). J was trimmed by 4 bases and V by 0 bases; bases with no gene match: 7. CDR3 length equals 16 residues. The CDR3 nucleotides read TGTGCCAGCAGCCAAGATCCCGGGACAGGGATGTACGAGCAGTACTTC. Translating gives CASSQDPGTGMYEQYF.

This clone was picked up one time. V and J are TRBV3-1 (or the pseudogene TRBV3-2) and TRBJ2-7; D gene uncertain. V shed 3 bases and J shed 2 bases, with 14 bases lying between them. CDR3 length: 15 amino acids. The germline gives CDR1 LGHDT, CDR2 YNNKEL (reference sequence). DNA of the CDR3: TGTGCCAGCAGCCAGTCTTGGGCTGCACCCTACGAGCAGTACTTC. This sequence encodes CASSQSWAAPYEQYF.

The gene calls are TRBV6-5 and TRBJ2-5; TRBD1 might be the D (5 bases). This CDR3 region has 13 residues. Trimming shortened V by 5 bases and J by 2 bases, and 9 bases separated the two germline ends. The germline V gene has CDR1 MNHEY and CDR2 SVGAGI. CDR3 nucleotide sequence: TGTGCCAGCAGTAGACAGATTCAAGAGACCCAGTACTTC. Protein: CASSRQIQETQYF.

The rearrangement links TRBV5-1 to TRBJ1-3; D is undetermined. Per germline, CDR1 SGHRS and CDR2 YFSETQ. This CDR3 contains 13 residues. With 0 bases removed from V and 8 bases from J, the gap between germline ends came to 9 bases. The CDR3 bases are TGCGCCAGCAGCTTGGGGTGGTTAGACACCATATATTTT. It is translated as CASSLGWLDTIYF.

V and J are TRBV20-1 and TRBJ2-7, with 7 positions matching TRBD1. J was trimmed by 12 bases and V by 3 bases; bases with no gene match: 8. Germline V CDR1 and CDR2: DFQATT, SNEGSKA (reference sequence). The CDR3 is made up of 11 amino acids. CDR3 loop: CSASNGDRWYF. CDR3 coding DNA: TGCAGTGCTAGTAATGGGGACAGATGGTACTTC.

CDR3 amino acids: CASSQGGQETQYF. DNA for the CDR3: TGTGCCAGCAGCCAAGGAGGGCAAGAGACCCAGTACTTC. This chain links TRBV4-2 with TRBJ2-5, with D maybe TRBD2 (5 bases). The CDR3 is made up of 13 amino acids. Trimming left V 1 base short and J 2 bases short, with 5 bases between. Per germline, CDR1 LGHNA and CDR2 YNFKEQ.

V is TRBV19 and J is TRBJ1-3; tentative D call: TRBD1 (6 bases). The V end was cut by 6 bases, the J end by 8 bases, with 17 bases between. CDR3 length: 14 amino acids. CDR1 is LNHDA, CDR2 SQIVND, per germline (reference sequence). The CDR3 sequence: CASSRDKSRDTIYF. CDR3 coding DNA: TGTGCCAGTAGCCGGGACAAATCGCGGGACACCATATATTTT.

V gene TRBV24-1 combines with J gene TRBJ2-2; 8 nucleotides agree with TRBD1. Trimming at V came to 2 bases and at J to 6 bases, leaving 7 bases not matched to a gene. Germline values: CDR1 KGHDR, CDR2 SFDVKD. The CDR3 runs to 16 residues. The CDR3 spells CATSDSRTGSAGELFF. The DNA of the CDR3 is TGTGCCACCAGTGATTCCCGGACAGGGTCGGCCGGGGAGCTGTTTTTT.

The chain is built from TRBV6-1 and TRBJ2-1; 13 nucleotides line up with TRBD2. The CDR3 spans 18 residues. Trimming took 1 base from V and 0 from J; bases not matched to a gene: 3. Germline V CDR1 and CDR2: MNHNS, SASEGT. The CDR3: CASSEVGLAGSSYNEQFF. The CDR3 DNA reads as TGTGCCAGCAGTGAAGTGGGACTAGCGGGGAGCTCCTACAATGAGCAGTTCTTC.